This record concerns one TCR beta chain sequence. The data belong to a study of memory CD8 T cells in hepatitis C reinfection. Across the whole study: Chronic HCV followed reinfection in a couple of donors who cleared primary infection. A positive HCV RNA test after two negatives ≥60 days apart defined reinfection.

Measured with immunoSEQ multiplex PCR; TCRdb has only the in-frame clones, and not every one. The repertoire holds around 6,000 clones, roughly nine tenths seen once, with approximately 23% in the top ten. Time point of the sample: pre-reinfection, 55 to 20 weeks before reinfection detection. The sorted cells went straight to TCR sequencing with no prior in vitro expansion. Two donors provided sorted CD3+ CD8+ CD45RO- naive CD8 T cells at all three reinfection time points. CDR1 and CDR2 (germline): SGHRS, YFSETQ. The length of the CDR3 is 14 residues. V shed 1 base and J shed 3 bases, with 11 bases lying between them.

Sequenced input: naive CD8+ T cells sorted from blood. J is TRBJ2-7 and V is TRBV5-1; a possible D gene is TRBD2 (6 bases). The source of this sequence is a man aged 45-65 years with hepatitis C virus infection. CDR3 amino acids: CASSLSPGGYEQYF. In DNA, the CDR3 is TGCGCCAGCAGCTTGAGCCCCGGGGGCTACGAGCAGTACTTC.